Listed here are 21 T cell receptor beta chains from one sample, sequenced in a study of technical replicates of blood from four donors. Assay used: immunoSEQ multiplex PCR; TCRdb lists only in-frame clones, some missing. The sample contains approximately 75,000 clones, roughly 92% of which appear only once. The specimen sequenced was T cells isolated from PBMCs. These receptors all stem from a human donor in good health.

The gene calls are TRBV28 and TRBJ2-7; D gene ambiguous. This CDR3 contains 12 residues. The V end was cut by 6 bases, the J end by 4 bases, with 10 bases between. Germline CDR1 is MDHEN and CDR2 is SYDVKM. The DNA for the CDR3 is TGTGCCAGCAGCGATAGACTTTACGAGCAGTACTTC. Translating it yields CASSDRLYEQYF.

The V and J genes are TRBV6-4 and TRBJ2-7; 9 nucleotides agree with TRBD1. This CDR3 has 16 amino acids. Germline trimming cut 2 bases from V and 6 bases from J; bases unmatched to any gene: 11. From germline, CDR1 is MRHNA and CDR2 SNTAGT. The CDR3 is CASSDGQGRTLLEQYF. CDR3 coding DNA: TGTGCCAGCAGTGACGGACAGGGGCGGACTCTACTCGAGCAGTACTTC.

V usage is TRBV19 and J usage is TRBJ1-5; D remains ambiguous. Trimming stripped 5 bases from V and 6 bases from J, with 17 bases between. Germline CDR1 LNHDA, CDR2 SQIVND (reference sequence). This CDR3 comprises 15 residues. The CDR3 loop is CASSADHGLSQPQHF. The CDR3 DNA reads as TGTGCCAGTAGTGCGGACCATGGACTGAGTCAGCCCCAGCATTTT.

This chain links TRBV7-9 with TRBJ2-1; the match to TRBD2 covers 7 bases. The CDR3 has 14 amino acids. Germline assignment: CDR1 SEHNR and CDR2 FQNEAQ (reference sequence). V lost 5 bases and J lost 15; bases outside the gene matches: 16. The CDR3 nucleotides are TGTGCCAGCAGCCTCGAGGCTAGCGGCCCCATCGGGTTCTTC. Translated: CASSLEASGPIGFF.

The chain uses TRBV2 and TRBJ1-2; 10 nucleotides match TRBD1. V dropped 5 bases and J dropped 9; count of bases not matched to a gene: 9. The CDR3 is made up of 14 amino acids. The germline V gene has CDR1 SNHLY and CDR2 FYNNEI. CDR3 DNA: TGTGCCAGCAGTCGACAGGGGGCTTTAAGGAGCTACACCTTC. It encodes CASSRQGALRSYTF.

This clone was observed a few times. The CDR3 reads CASSLSGNEQFF. DNA for the CDR3: TGTGCCAGCAGCCTGAGCGGGAATGAGCAGTTCTTC. This chain uses TRBV11-2 with TRBJ2-1; tentative D call: TRBD2 (6 bases). The CDR3 covers 12 residues. CDR1 SGHAT and CDR2 FQNNGV come from the germline V gene. Trimming took 5 bases from V and 7 from J, leaving 9 bases between them.

V usage is TRBV10-1 and J usage is TRBJ2-7; D is possibly TRBD1 (5 bases). CDR3 length: 14 amino acids. Deletions cut 5 bases from V and 3 bases from J, with 14 bases between. CDR1 and CDR2 (germline): WNHNN, SYGVQD (reference sequence). The CDR3 loop is CASSQFRGGYEQYF. DNA for the CDR3: TGCGCCAGCAGTCAATTTAGGGGTGGCTACGAGCAGTACTTC.

In DNA, the CDR3 is TGTGCCAGCAGGCTCCGGGACTTTTACAATGAGCAGTTCTTC. Amino acid sequence: CASRLRDFYNEQFF. V gene TRBV6-1 combines with J gene TRBJ2-1, with D possibly TRBD2 on 6 matching bases. The CDR3 covers 14 residues. Trimming stripped 6 bases from V and 4 bases from J, with 13 bases between. Germline values: CDR1 MNHNS, CDR2 SASEGT.

The chain uses TRBV19 and TRBJ2-3, with TRBD2 matching 11 bases. Germline-derived CDR1 and CDR2 are LNHDA and SQIVND (reference sequence). The CDR3 has 15 amino acids. V dropped 5 bases and J dropped 4; count of bases not matched to a gene: 5. As DNA, the CDR3 is TGTGCCAGTAGTGCCCCACTAGCGGGAGCAGATACGCAGTATTTT. It specifies CASSAPLAGADTQYF.

The V call is TRBV14, the J call TRBJ2-7, with 8 bases identical to TRBD1. Trimming cost V 5 bases and J 4 bases; bases outside gene matches: 7. The germline V gene has CDR1 SGHDN and CDR2 FVKESK. The CDR3 is made up of 14 amino acids. CDR3: CASSASYRGYEQYF. The CDR3 nucleotides are TGTGCCAGCAGCGCTAGCTACAGGGGGTACGAGCAGTACTTC.

This clone is a singleton in its sample. V is TRBV6-5 and J is TRBJ2-1; D perhaps matches TRBD2 (6 bases). The germline gives CDR1 MNHEY, CDR2 SVGAGI. With 6 bases removed from V and 7 bases from J, the gap between germline ends came to 13 bases. CDR3 size: 13 residues. CDR3 bases: TGTGCCAGCAGGCTCAGACTAGTTAATGAGCAGTTCTTC. Its protein is CASRLRLVNEQFF.

The chain employs TRBV4-1 and TRBJ2-7, with D maybe TRBD2 (6 bases). Germline V gene data show CDR1 as MGHRA and CDR2 as YSYEKL. V was shortened by 4 bases and J by 3 bases, with 10 bases between the two germline ends. The CDR3 covers 13 residues. CDR3 protein: CASSRGTFYEQYF. CDR3 sequence (DNA): TGCGCCAGCAGCCGCGGGACCTTCTACGAGCAGTACTTC.

This chain joins TRBV5-1 and TRBJ1-1; the D is unclear. V lost 4 bases and J 3 bases, leaving 10 bases between the germline ends. Looked up from germline, CDR1 is SGHRS and CDR2 is YFSETQ. The CDR3 runs to 13 residues. The CDR3 nucleotides are TGCGCCAGCAGCCCTTTCGGAGACACTGAAGCTTTCTTT. This translates into CASSPFGDTEAFF.

The chain employs TRBV7-3 and TRBJ2-7; 12 bases are shared with TRBD2. This CDR3 is built from 15 residues. J was trimmed by 2 bases and V by 4 bases; bases with no gene match: 3. CDR1 is SGHTA, CDR2 FQGTGA, per germline. Here the CDR3 DNA reads TGTGCCAGCAGCTATCTAGCGGGAGGGCCCTACGAGCAGTACTTC. The encoded protein is CASSYLAGGPYEQYF. The whole variable domain, filled in from reference TRBV7-3 and TRBJ2-7, reads GAGVSQTPSNKVTEKGKYVELRCDPISGHTALYWYRQSLGQGPEFLIYFQGTGAADDSGLPNDRFFAVRPEGSVSTLKIQRTERGDSAVYLCASSYLAGGPYEQYFGPGTRLTVT.

The chain employs TRBV5-1 and TRBJ2-1; TRBD1 might be the D (5 bases). V was trimmed by 4 bases and J by 4 bases, leaving 12 bases between them. CDR3 length: 14 amino acids. The germline CDR1 and CDR2 sequences are SGHRS and YFSETQ. The CDR3 DNA reads TGCGCCAGCAGCATAGGGGCGAGTTACAATGAGCAGTTCTTC. Translation gives CASSIGASYNEQFF.

The CDR3 DNA reads as TGCGCCTTCCCGGGAGGGGTAGACAATGAGCAGTTCTTC. This gives the protein CAFPGGVDNEQFF. The genes are TRBV10-1 and TRBJ2-1, with TRBD2 matching over 8 bases. Germline V gives CDR1 WNHNN, CDR2 SYGVQD (reference sequence). Unmatched junction bases numbered 8, after V lost 11 bases and J lost 5 bases. The CDR3 totals 13 residues.

The J gene is TRBJ2-7, the V gene TRBV7-2; 7 nucleotides line up with TRBD2. This CDR3 has 14 residues. Per the germline V gene, CDR1 is SGHTA and CDR2 is FQGNSA. Trimming removed 5 bases from V and 3 bases from J; junction bases left unmatched: 7. The CDR3 loop is CASSNGLVVYEQYF. For the CDR3, the DNA is TGTGCCAGCAGCAATGGACTAGTAGTCTACGAGCAGTACTTC.

The gene calls are TRBV7-9 and TRBJ2-7; no definite D call. This CDR3 is 11 amino acids long. CDR1 and CDR2 (germline): SEHNR, FQNEAQ (reference sequence). The V end was cut by 2 bases, the J end by 6 bases, with 5 bases between. The CDR3 DNA is TGTGCCAGCAGCTTACTCTCCGAGCAGTACTTC. Protein sequence: CASSLLSEQYF. The full variable domain, rest sourced from reference TRBV7-9 and TRBJ2-7, is DTGVSQNPRHKITKRGQNVTFRCDPISEHNRLYWYRQTLGQGPEFLTYFQNEAQLEKSRLLSDRFSAERPKGSFSTLEIQRTEQGDSAMYLCASSLLSEQYFGPGTRLTVT.

The table lists this clone with a count of one. The chain has TRBV27 and TRBJ2-7; D possibly corresponds to TRBD1 (5 bases). CDR3 length: 12 residues. The V end was cut by 6 bases, the J end by 4 bases, with 10 bases between. Germline loops: CDR1 MNHEY, CDR2 SMNVEV (reference sequence). CDR3 DNA: TGTGCCAGCAGCCCCGACAGATACGAGCAGTACTTC. Translated, it gives CASSPDRYEQYF.

In this sample, this clone turned up once. The chain employs TRBV5-1 and TRBJ1-2; a weak D match, TRBD1 (5 bases). Looked up from germline, CDR1 is SGHRS and CDR2 is YFSETQ. The length of the CDR3 is 14 residues. Between the trimmed V and J ends, which lost 7 bases and 4 bases, there was a span of 17 bases. The CDR3, as DNA: TGCGCCAGCCTAGACAGTCCGGCTGGCTATGGCTACACCTTC. It yields the protein CASLDSPAGYGYTF.

The J gene is TRBJ2-7, the V gene TRBV14; 7 bases align to TRBD1. Unmatched junction bases numbered 11, after V lost 1 base and J lost 5 bases. CDR1 is SGHDN, CDR2 FVKESK, per germline. The CDR3 runs 16 residues. CDR3 sequence reads: CASSQGLQGNEDEQYF. The CDR3, as DNA: TGTGCCAGCAGCCAAGGGTTACAGGGGAACGAGGACGAGCAGTACTTC. The full variable domain, completed using reference TRBV14 and TRBJ2-7, is EAGVTQFPSHSVIEKGQTVTLRCDPISGHDNLYWYRRVMGKEIKFLLHFVKESKQDESGMPNNRFLAERTGGTYSTLKVQPAELEDSGVYFCASSQGLQGNEDEQYFGPGTRLTVT.